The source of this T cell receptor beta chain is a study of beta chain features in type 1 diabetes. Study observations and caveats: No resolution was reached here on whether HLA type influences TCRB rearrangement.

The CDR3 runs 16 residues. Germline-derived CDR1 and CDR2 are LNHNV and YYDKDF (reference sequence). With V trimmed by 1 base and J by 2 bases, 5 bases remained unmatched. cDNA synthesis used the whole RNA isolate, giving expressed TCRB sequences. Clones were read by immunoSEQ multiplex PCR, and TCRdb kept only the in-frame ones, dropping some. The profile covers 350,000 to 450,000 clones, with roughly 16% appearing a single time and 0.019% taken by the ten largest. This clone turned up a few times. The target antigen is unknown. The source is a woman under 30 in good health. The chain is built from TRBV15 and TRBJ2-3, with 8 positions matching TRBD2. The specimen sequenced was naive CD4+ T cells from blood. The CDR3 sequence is CATSRAPSGYTDTQYF. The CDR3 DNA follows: TGTGCCACCAGCAGAGCGCCTAGCGGGTACACAGATACGCAGTATTTT. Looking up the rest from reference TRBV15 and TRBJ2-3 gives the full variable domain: DAMVIQNPRYQVTQFGKPVTLSCSQTLNHNVMYWYQQKSSQAPKLLFHYYDKDFNNEADTPDNFQSRRPNTSFCFLDIRSPGLGDTAMYLCATSRAPSGYTDTQYFGPGTRLTVL.